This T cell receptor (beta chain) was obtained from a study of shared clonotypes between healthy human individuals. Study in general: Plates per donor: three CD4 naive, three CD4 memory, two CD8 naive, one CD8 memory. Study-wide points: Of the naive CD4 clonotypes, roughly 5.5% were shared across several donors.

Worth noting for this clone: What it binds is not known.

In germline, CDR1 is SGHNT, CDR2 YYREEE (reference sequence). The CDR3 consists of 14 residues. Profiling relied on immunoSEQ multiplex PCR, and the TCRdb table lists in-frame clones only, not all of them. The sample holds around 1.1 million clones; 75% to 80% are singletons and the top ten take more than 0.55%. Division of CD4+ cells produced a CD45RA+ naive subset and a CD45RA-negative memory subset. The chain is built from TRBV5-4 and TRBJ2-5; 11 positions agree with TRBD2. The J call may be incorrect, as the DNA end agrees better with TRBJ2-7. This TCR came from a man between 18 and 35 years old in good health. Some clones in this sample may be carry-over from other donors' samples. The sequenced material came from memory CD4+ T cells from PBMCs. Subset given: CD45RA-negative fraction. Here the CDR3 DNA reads TGTGCCAGCAGCTTCGGGACTAGCGGCTACGAGCAGTACTTC. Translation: CASSFGTSGYEQYF.